This T cell receptor (beta chain) was captured in a study of lymphopenia after photon versus proton radiotherapy. This CDR3 region has 14 residues. V lost 1 base, J lost 0 bases, and 7 bases lay in between. Germline assignment: CDR1 SGDLS and CDR2 YYNGEE. Profiling relied on immunoSEQ multiplex PCR, and the TCRdb table lists in-frame clones only, not all of them. This sample has roughly 20,000 clones, with 75% to 95% found just once. This sequence originates from a man in his sixties with pancreatic cancer. Source: peripheral blood, taken from a patient treated with photon-based radiotherapy. This chain joins TRBV9 and TRBJ1-1; no firm D call. The CDR3 DNA reads TGTGCCAGCAGCGTATCAGGCTTGAACACTGAAGCTTTCTTT. Its protein is CASSVSGLNTEAFF.